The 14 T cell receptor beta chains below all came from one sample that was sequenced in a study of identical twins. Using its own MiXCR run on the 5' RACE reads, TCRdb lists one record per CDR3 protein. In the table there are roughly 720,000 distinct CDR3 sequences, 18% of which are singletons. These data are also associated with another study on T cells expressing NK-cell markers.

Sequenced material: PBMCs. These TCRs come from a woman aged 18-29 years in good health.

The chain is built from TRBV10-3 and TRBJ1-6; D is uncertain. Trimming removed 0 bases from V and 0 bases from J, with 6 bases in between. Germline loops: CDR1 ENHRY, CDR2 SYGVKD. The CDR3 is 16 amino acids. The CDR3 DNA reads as TGTGCCATCAGTGAGTCCTCGAGCTCCTATAATTCACCCCTCCACTTT. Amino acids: CAISESSSSYNSPLHF.

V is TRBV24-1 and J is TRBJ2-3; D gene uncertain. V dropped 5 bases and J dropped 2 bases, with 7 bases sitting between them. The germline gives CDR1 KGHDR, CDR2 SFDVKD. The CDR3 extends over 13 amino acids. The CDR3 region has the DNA TGTGCCACCAGTGCGTCGGACACAGATACGCAGTATTTT. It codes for CATSASDTDTQYF.

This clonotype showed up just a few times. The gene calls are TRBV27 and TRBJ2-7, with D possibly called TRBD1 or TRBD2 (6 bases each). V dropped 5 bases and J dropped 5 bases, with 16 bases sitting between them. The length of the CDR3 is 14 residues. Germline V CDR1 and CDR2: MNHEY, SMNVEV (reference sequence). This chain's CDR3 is CASSPLQGRNEQYF. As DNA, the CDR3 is TGTGCCAGCAGTCCTCTGCAGGGGAGGAACGAGCAGTACTTC.

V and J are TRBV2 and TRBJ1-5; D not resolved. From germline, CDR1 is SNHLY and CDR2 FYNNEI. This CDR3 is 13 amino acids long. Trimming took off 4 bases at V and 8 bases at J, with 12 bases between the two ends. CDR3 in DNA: TGTGCCAGCAGTGGGAACATAGGTGAGCCCCAGCATTTT. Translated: CASSGNIGEPQHF.

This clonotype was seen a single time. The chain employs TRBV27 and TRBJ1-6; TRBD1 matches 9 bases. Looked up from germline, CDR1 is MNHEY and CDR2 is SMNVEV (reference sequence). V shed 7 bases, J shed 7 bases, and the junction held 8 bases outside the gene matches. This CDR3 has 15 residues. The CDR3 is CASNPLDRGNSPLHF. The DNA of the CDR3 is TGTGCCAGCAACCCATTGGACAGGGGAAATTCACCCCTCCACTTT.

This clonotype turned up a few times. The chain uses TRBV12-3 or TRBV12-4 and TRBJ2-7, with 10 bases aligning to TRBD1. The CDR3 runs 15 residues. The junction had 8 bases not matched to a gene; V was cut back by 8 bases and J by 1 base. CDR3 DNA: TGTGCCAGCCGACCCGGGACAGGGGAGTCCTACGAGCAGTACTTC. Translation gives CASRPGTGESYEQYF.

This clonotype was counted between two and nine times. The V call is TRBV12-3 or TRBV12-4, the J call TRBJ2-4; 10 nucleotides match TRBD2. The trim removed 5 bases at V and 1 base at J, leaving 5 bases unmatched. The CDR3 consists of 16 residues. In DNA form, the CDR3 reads TGTGCCAGCAGTCTACTAGCGGGAAATGCCAAAAACATTCAGTACTTC. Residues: CASSLLAGNAKNIQYF.

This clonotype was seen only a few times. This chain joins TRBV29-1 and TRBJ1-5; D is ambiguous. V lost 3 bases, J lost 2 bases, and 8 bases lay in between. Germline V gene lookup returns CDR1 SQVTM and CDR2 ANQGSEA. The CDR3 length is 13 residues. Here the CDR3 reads CSVEVTGNQPQHF. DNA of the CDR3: TGCAGCGTTGAGGTTACCGGCAATCAGCCCCAGCATTTT.

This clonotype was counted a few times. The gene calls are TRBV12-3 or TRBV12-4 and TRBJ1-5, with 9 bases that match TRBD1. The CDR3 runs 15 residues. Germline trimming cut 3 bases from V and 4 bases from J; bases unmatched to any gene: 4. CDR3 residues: CASSFGQGPNQPQHF. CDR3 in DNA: TGTGCCAGCAGTTTTGGACAGGGGCCTAATCAGCCCCAGCATTTT.

The CDR3 protein is CASSRVRTSGTGELFF. CDR3 DNA sequence: TGTGCCAGCAGCCGTGTGAGGACTAGCGGGACCGGGGAGCTGTTTTTT. The V gene is TRBV21-1, the J gene TRBJ2-2; TRBD2, the table's D call, was not compared with the DNA. TRBV21-1 is labeled a pseudogene. CDR3 length: 16 residues.

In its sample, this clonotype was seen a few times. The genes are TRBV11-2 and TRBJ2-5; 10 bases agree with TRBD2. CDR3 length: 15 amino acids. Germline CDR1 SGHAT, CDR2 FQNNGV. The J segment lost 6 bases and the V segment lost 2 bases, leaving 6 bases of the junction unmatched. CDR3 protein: CASSLPAGGPKTQYF. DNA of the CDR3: TGTGCCAGCAGCTTACCAGCGGGAGGGCCGAAGACCCAGTACTTC.

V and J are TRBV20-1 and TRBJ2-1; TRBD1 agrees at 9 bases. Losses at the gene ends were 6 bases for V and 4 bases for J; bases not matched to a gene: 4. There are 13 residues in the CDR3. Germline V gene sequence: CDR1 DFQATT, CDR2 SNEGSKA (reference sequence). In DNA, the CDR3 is TGCAGTGCACCCGGGACAGGGTACAATGAGCAGTTCTTC. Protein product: CSAPGTGYNEQFF.

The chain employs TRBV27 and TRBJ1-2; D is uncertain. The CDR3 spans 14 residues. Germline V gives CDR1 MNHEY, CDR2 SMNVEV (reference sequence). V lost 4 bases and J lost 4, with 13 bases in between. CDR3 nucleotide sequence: TGTGCCAGCAGTTACAAGGGAGAAGGCTATGGCTACACCTTC. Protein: CASSYKGEGYGYTF.

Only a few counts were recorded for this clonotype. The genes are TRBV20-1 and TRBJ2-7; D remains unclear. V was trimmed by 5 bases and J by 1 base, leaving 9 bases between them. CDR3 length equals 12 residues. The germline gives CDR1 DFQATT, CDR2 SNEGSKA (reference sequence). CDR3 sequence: CSAQSFSYEQYF. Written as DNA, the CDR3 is TGCAGTGCTCAATCCTTTTCCTACGAGCAGTACTTC.